This T cell receptor (beta chain) was observed in a study of spatial heterogeneity in lung cancer. Study summary: A consistent excess of beta-chain over alpha-chain sequences was detected. For the average unique TCR and UMI combination, more than 8.5 occurrences appeared in raw reads.

Every molecule of TCR cDNA had its own unique molecular identifier. MiXCR was run by TCRdb on the 5' RACE reads, yielding one entry per CDR3 protein. The sample contains around 74,000 distinct CDR3 sequences, 13% of which appear only once. This clonotype was counted many times. Trimming removed 7 bases from V and 1 base from J; junction bases left unmatched: 9. The CDR3 covers 16 residues. Looked up from germline, CDR1 is ENHRY and CDR2 is SYGVKD. The time point here: sample taken at primary tumor resection. Researchers sequenced whole RNA taken from tumor, nontumor lung or frozen PBMC without sorting. The donors were 72 patients with non-small cell lung cancer that was early-stage and untreated.

The genes are TRBV10-3 and TRBJ2-7; 11 bases fit TRBD1. The material was PBMCs, obtained at surgery. The origin of this receptor is a male donor with early-stage non-small cell lung cancer. The CDR3 reads CAITPGQGDGSYEQYF. The CDR3 nucleotides are TGTGCCATCACCCCGGGACAGGGGGACGGATCCTACGAGCAGTACTTC.